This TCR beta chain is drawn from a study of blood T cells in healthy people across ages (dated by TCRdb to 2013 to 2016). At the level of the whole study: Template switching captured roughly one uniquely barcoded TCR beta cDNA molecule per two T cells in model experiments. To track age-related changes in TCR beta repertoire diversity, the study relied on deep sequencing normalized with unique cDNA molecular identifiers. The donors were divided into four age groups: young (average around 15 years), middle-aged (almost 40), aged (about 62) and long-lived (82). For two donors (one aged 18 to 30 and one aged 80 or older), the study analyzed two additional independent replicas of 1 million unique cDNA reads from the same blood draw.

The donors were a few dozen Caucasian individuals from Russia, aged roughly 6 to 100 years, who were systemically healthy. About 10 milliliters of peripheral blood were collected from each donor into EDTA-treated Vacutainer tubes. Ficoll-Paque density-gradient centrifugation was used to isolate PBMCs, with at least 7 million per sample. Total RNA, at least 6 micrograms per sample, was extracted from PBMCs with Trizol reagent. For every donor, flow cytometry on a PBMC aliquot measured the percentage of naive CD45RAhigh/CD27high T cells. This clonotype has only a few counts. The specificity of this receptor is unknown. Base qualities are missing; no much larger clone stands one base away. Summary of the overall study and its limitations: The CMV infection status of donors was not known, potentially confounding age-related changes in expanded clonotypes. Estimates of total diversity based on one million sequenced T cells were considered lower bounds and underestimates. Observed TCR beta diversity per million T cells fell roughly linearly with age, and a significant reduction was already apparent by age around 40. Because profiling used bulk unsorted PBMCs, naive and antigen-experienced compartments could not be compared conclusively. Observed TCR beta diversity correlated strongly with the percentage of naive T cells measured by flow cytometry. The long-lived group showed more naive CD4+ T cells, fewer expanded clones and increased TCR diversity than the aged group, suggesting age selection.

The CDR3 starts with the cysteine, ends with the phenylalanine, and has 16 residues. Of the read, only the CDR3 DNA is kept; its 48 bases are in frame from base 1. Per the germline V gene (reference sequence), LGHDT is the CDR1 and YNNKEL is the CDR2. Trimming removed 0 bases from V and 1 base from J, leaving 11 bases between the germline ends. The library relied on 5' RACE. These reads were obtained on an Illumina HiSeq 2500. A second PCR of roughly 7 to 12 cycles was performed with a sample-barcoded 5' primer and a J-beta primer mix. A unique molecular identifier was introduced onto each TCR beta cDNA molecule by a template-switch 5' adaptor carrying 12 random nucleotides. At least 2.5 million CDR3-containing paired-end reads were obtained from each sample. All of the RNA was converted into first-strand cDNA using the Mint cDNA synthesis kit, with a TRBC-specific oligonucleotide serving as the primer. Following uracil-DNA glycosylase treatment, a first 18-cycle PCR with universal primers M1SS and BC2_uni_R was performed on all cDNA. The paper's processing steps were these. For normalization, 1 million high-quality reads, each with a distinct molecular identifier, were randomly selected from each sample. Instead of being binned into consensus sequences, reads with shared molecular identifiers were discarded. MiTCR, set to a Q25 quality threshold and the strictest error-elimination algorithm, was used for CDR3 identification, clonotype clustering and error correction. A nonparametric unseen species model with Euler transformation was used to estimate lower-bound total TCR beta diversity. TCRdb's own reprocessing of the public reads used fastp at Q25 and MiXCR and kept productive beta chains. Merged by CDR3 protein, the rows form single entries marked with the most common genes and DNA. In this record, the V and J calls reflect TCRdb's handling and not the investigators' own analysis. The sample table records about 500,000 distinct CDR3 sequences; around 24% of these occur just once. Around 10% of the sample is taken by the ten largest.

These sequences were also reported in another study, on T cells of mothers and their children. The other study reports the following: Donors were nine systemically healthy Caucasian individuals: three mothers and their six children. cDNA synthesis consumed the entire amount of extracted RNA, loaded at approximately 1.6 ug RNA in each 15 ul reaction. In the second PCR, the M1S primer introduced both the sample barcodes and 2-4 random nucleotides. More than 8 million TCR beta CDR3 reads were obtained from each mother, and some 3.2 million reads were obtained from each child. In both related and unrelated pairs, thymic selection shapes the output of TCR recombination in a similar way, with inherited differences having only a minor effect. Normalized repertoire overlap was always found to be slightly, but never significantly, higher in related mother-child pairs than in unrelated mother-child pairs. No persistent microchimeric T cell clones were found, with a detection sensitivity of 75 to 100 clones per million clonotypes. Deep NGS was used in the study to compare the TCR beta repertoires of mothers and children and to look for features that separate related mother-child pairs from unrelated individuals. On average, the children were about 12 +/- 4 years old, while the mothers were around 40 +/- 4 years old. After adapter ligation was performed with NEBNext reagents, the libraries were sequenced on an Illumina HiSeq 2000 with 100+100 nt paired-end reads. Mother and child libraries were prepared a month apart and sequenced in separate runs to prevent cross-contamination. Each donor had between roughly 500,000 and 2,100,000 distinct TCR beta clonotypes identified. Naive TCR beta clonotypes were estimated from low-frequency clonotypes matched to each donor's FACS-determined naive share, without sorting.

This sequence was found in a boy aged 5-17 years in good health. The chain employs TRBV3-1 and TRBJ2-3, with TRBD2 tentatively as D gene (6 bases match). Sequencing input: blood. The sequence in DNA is TGTGCCAGCAGCCAAGACTCGGGAGCCGGCACAGATACGCAGTATTTT. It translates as CASSQDSGAGTDTQYF.